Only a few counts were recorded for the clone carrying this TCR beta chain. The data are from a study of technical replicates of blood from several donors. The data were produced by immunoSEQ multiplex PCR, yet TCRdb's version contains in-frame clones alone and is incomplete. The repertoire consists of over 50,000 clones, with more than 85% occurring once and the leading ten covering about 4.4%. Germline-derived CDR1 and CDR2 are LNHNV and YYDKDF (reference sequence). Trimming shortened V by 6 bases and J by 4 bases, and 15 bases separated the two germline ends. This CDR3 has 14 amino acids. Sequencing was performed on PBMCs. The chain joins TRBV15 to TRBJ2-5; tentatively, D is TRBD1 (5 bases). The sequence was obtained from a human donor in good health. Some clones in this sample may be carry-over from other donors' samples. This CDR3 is CATSRGPGPETQYF. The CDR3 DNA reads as TGTGCCACCAGTAGGGGTCCCGGGCCAGAGACCCAGTACTTC.